The 28 T cell receptor beta chains in this list originate from one sample, sequenced in a study of blood T cell repertoires in COVID-19. Clones were sequenced by immunoSEQ multiplex PCR, and TCRdb holds only the in-frame ones, with some missing. Among approximately 210,000 clones listed, around 80% were seen once. Material for sequencing was peripheral blood. These receptors were collected from a woman in her forties with acute or convalescent COVID-19.

This clone occurred a few times. The chain carries TRBV12-5 and TRBJ2-7; a possible D gene is TRBD2 (7 bases). The CDR3 loop spans 16 amino acids. The V end was cut by 7 bases, the J end by 2 bases, with 21 bases between. Germline V lookup: CDR1 LGHNT, CDR2 FRNRAP. CDR3: CASAWGLRGPTYEQYF. CDR3 DNA: TGTGCTAGTGCCTGGGGTCTGCGGGGGCCCACCTACGAGCAGTACTTC.

This clone showed up just once. The rearrangement uses TRBV27 and TRBJ1-6; 10 bases are a match to TRBD1. The germline CDR1 and CDR2 sequences are MNHEY and SMNVEV (reference sequence). The CDR3 covers 16 residues. V shed 3 bases and J 5 bases; nucleotides not matched to a gene: 4. DNA of the CDR3: TGTGCCAGCAGTTTTACCGGGACAGGGGATAATTCACCCCTCCACTTT. It encodes CASSFTGTGDNSPLHF.

The chain is built from TRBV5-1 and TRBJ1-2; maybe TRBD1 (5 bases). The CDR3 sequence is 16 residues long. The V gene lost 2 bases and the J gene lost 6 bases, with 20 bases spanning the gap. Per germline, CDR1 SGHRS and CDR2 YFSETQ. Here the CDR3 reads CASSLHFNPGQDGYTF. The CDR3 DNA follows: TGCGCCAGCAGCTTACACTTCAACCCAGGGCAGGATGGCTACACCTTC. Variable domain in full (rest from reference TRBV5-1 and TRBJ1-2): KAGVTQTPRYLIKTRGQQVTLSCSPISGHRSVSWYQQTPGQGLQFLFEYFSETQRNKGNFPGRFSGRQFSNSRSEMNVSTLELGDSALYLCASSLHFNPGQDGYTFGSGTRLTVV.

The rearrangement links TRBV27 to TRBJ1-5; 7 bases fit TRBD1. CDR3 length equals 14 residues. The trim removed 6 bases at V and 9 bases at J, leaving 11 bases unmatched. In germline, CDR1 is MNHEY, CDR2 SMNVEV (reference sequence). CDR3 nucleotide sequence: TGTGCCAGCAGCACCGGGACAGACTTTTTGCCCCAGCATTTT. Translation: CASSTGTDFLPQHF.

This clone has a handful of counts. V is TRBV11-3 and J is TRBJ2-1; TRBD2 aligns across 9 bases. The CDR3 is 16 residues long. V shed 5 bases and J 4 bases; nucleotides not matched to a gene: 9. Looked up from germline, CDR1 is SGHNT and CDR2 is YENEEA. As DNA, the CDR3 is TGTGCCAGCAGCCCCCAGACTAGCGGATTTTACAATGAGCAGTTCTTC. It translates to CASSPQTSGFYNEQFF.

The chain recombines TRBV27 with TRBJ2-3, with 10 bases identical to TRBD1. Trimming took 7 bases from V and 1 from J; bases not matched to a gene: 5. This CDR3 region has 15 residues. CDR1 MNHEY and CDR2 SMNVEV come from the germline V gene (reference sequence). Here the CDR3 DNA reads TGTGCCAGCACCCTTGGGACAGGGGGCACAGATACGCAGTATTTT. Residues: CASTLGTGGTDTQYF.

The CDR3 protein is CASSKGVIPYGYTF. The DNA for the CDR3 is TGTGCCAGCAGCAAAGGAGTAATCCCCTATGGCTACACCTTC. This chain uses TRBV3-1 (or the pseudogene TRBV3-2) with TRBJ1-2; the D is unclear. Germline CDR1 reads LGHDT; CDR2 reads YNNKEL (reference sequence). The CDR3 sequence is 14 residues long. V shed 5 bases and J shed 4 bases, with 14 bases lying between them.

J is TRBJ2-7 and V is TRBV11-2; TRBD2 matches 9 bases. CDR3 length equals 15 residues. Germline CDR1 and CDR2: SGHAT and FQNNGV. After removal of 0 bases from V and 2 bases from J, the junction contained 2 bases not matched to a gene. CDR3: CASSLDASGTYEQYF. DNA of the CDR3: TGTGCCAGCAGCTTAGACGCTAGCGGGACCTACGAGCAGTACTTC.

V and J are TRBV7-6 and TRBJ1-3, with 9 bases aligning to TRBD1. Germline lookup yields CDR1 SGHVS and CDR2 FNYEAQ. Trimming removed 0 bases from V and 4 bases from J; junction bases left unmatched: 7. The CDR3 runs 17 residues. The CDR3 is CASSLAVGQGIGNTIYF. In nucleotides, the CDR3 is TGTGCCAGCAGCTTAGCGGTCGGACAGGGGATCGGAAACACCATATATTTT.

This chain joins TRBV5-5 and TRBJ1-4; TRBD1 matches at 7 bases. The length of the CDR3 is 15 residues. Per germline, CDR1 SGHKS and CDR2 YYEKEE (reference sequence). After removal of 2 bases from V and 2 bases from J, the junction contained 3 bases not matched to a gene. CDR3 DNA sequence: TGTGCCAGCAGCTTCCCGGGACAGACTAATGAAAAACTGTTTTTT. Its protein product is CASSFPGQTNEKLFF.

A remark on this clone: The same CDR3 is also encoded by other DNA sequences in this sample. The chain uses TRBV12-5 and TRBJ1-1; D not certain. The V and J ends lost 3 bases and 1 base respectively, with 6 bases between them. The CDR3 is 13 amino acids. Germline values: CDR1 LGHNT, CDR2 FRNRAP. CDR3 coding DNA: TGTGCTAGTGGTTTAGGAGGGAACACTGAAGCTTTCTTT. Its translation is CASGLGGNTEAFF. The complete variable domain, with remaining parts taken from reference TRBV12-5 and TRBJ1-1, reads DARVTQTPRHKVTEMGQEVTMRCQPILGHNTVFWYRQTMMQGLELLAYFRNRAPLDDSGMPKDRFSAEMPDATLATLKIQPSEPRDSAVYFCASGLGGNTEAFFGQGTRLTVV.

The chain is built from TRBV2 and TRBJ1-2; 9 bases are a match to TRBD1. There are 15 residues in the CDR3. Germline V gene data show CDR1 as SNHLY and CDR2 as FYNNEI. V gave up 6 bases and J gave up 4 bases; unmatched junction bases: 9. The CDR3 spells CASSDDRGESYGYTF. Written as DNA, the CDR3 is TGTGCCAGCAGCGATGACAGGGGGGAGTCCTATGGCTACACCTTC.

J is TRBJ2-1 and V is TRBV29-1; possibly TRBD2 for D (5 bases). CDR3 length equals 12 residues. CDR1 is SQVTM, CDR2 ANQGSEA, per germline. V was clipped by 6 bases and J by 4 bases, with 10 bases between them. CDR3 amino acids: CSVRAEYNEQFF. The CDR3 coding sequence is TGCAGCGTGAGGGCGGAGTACAATGAGCAGTTCTTC.

The V call is TRBV6-4, the J call TRBJ1-2, with unresolved D. The CDR3 extends over 12 amino acids. Germline V CDR1 and CDR2: MRHNA, SNTAGT. The ends were cut back, 3 bases at V and 5 bases at J, with 7 bases in the middle. The CDR3 region is CASSEGGYGYTF. The CDR3 nucleotides read TGTGCCAGCAGTGAGGGAGGGTATGGCTACACCTTC.

The rearrangement joins TRBV30 to TRBJ2-5, with 11 nucleotides matching TRBD2. The CDR3 totals 14 residues. Germline V gene data show CDR1 as GTSNPN and CDR2 as SVGIG (reference sequence). Trimming took 2 bases from V and 7 from J; bases not matched to a gene: 6. DNA for the CDR3: TGTGCCTGGAGTTTAGCGGGAGGGCCAGGGACCCAGTACTTC. Translation: CAWSLAGGPGTQYF.

The chain carries TRBV27 and TRBJ2-1; TRBD1 matches 9 bases. CDR3 length: 17 residues. Germline assignment: CDR1 MNHEY and CDR2 SMNVEV (reference sequence). The V segment lost 0 bases and the J segment 5 bases; nucleotides outside the gene matches: 8. CDR3 in amino acids: CASSLSAVDRGDNEQFF. CDR3 coding DNA: TGTGCCAGCAGTTTATCGGCCGTGGACAGGGGCGACAATGAGCAGTTCTTC.

The rearrangement links TRBV2 to TRBJ1-1, with D hard to call. The CDR3 extends over 13 amino acids. V was cut by 2 bases and J by 10 bases, with 14 bases left in between. Germline V gives CDR1 SNHLY, CDR2 FYNNEI. CDR3 amino acids: CASSEYLVTRAFF. DNA of the CDR3: TGTGCCAGCAGTGAATATTTAGTGACAAGAGCTTTCTTT.

J is TRBJ2-7 and V is TRBV12-3 or TRBV12-4, with D uncertain. This CDR3 has 12 residues. The V and J ends lost 6 bases and 2 bases respectively, with 8 bases between them. CDR3 nucleotides: TGTGCCAGCAGCGATGGCCCCTACGAGCAGTACTTC. Amino acid sequence: CASSDGPYEQYF.

This clone showed up just a few times. This chain connects TRBV6-4 to TRBJ2-2; D not resolved. CDR1 and CDR2 from the germline V gene are MRHNA and SNTAGT. CDR3 length equals 14 residues. Trimming shortened V by 0 bases and J by 6 bases, and 8 bases separated the two germline ends. CDR3 DNA: TGTGCCAGCAGTGACTCTACCTCGGCCGGGGAGCTGTTTTTT. This encodes CASSDSTSAGELFF.

V is TRBV14 and J is TRBJ2-7; 9 bases agree with TRBD2. After removal of 1 base from V and 3 bases from J, the junction contained 7 bases not matched to a gene. This CDR3 has 16 residues. CDR1 is SGHDN, CDR2 FVKESK, per germline. The CDR3 region has the DNA TGTGCCAGCAGCCAAGTTGGGCTAGCGGGAAACTACGAGCAGTACTTC. Translated, it gives CASSQVGLAGNYEQYF.

There are a few counts of this clone. The J gene is TRBJ2-7, the V gene TRBV30, with a weak D call TRBD1 (7 bases). V gave up 4 bases and J gave up 7 bases, with 20 bases separating them. CDR1 is GTSNPN and CDR2 is SVGIG in the germline V gene (reference sequence). The CDR3 runs 14 residues. The CDR3 sequence is CAWNVPDREEEQYF. As DNA, the CDR3 is TGTGCCTGGAACGTCCCTGACAGGGAGGAGGAGCAGTACTTC.

The rearrangement joins TRBV6-2 or TRBV6-3 to TRBJ2-7; 10 bases align to TRBD2. V lost 0 bases and J lost 3; bases outside the gene matches: 20. The CDR3 has 21 residues. In germline, CDR1 is MNHEY, CDR2 SVGEGT. CDR3 protein: CASSYSRLVAGGSPVGYEQYF. In DNA form, the CDR3 reads TGTGCCAGCAGTTACTCGAGGTTAGTAGCGGGAGGTTCTCCAGTAGGCTACGAGCAGTACTTC.

J is TRBJ2-2 and V is TRBV2, with 9 bases matching TRBD2. From germline, CDR1 is SNHLY and CDR2 FYNNEI. The CDR3 length is 15 residues. With V trimmed by 7 bases and J by 6 bases, 9 bases remained unmatched. CDR3 region: CASKLGTSWAGELFF. CDR3 DNA sequence: TGTGCCAGCAAACTCGGGACTAGCTGGGCCGGGGAGCTGTTTTTT.

This chain connects TRBV7-8 to TRBJ2-1; possibly TRBD1 for D (7 bases). The germline V and J ends were trimmed by 5 bases and 10 bases, with 15 bases remaining between them. This CDR3 contains 13 residues. Germline lookup yields CDR1 SGHVS and CDR2 FQNEAQ. CDR3 nucleotide sequence: TGTGCCAGCAGCGGCGATTCAGGGGGGGAGCAGTTCTTC. It specifies CASSGDSGGEQFF.

The V call is TRBV6-1, the J call TRBJ2-2; 7 nucleotides align to TRBD1. Germline V CDR1 and CDR2: MNHNS, SASEGT. This CDR3 contains 14 residues. With 10 bases clipped from V and 4 bases from J, the junction kept 9 bases outside the gene matches. The CDR3 DNA sequence: TGTGCCACCAAAGGGGGCCTGAGCACCGGGGAGCTGTTTTTT. It codes for CATKGGLSTGELFF.

This chain joins TRBV9 and TRBJ2-1; 7 nucleotides line up with TRBD2. The CDR3 extends over 16 amino acids. V lost 0 bases to trimming and J lost 0 bases; unmatched junction nucleotides: 3. Germline V lookup: CDR1 SGDLS, CDR2 YYNGEE. CDR3 DNA sequence: TGTGCCAGCAGCGTAGCCGGGACTAACTCCTACAATGAGCAGTTCTTC. Translated, it gives CASSVAGTNSYNEQFF.

The rearrangement links TRBV9 to TRBJ1-1; maybe TRBD1 (6 bases). This CDR3 comprises 17 residues. Trimming pared 5 bases from V and 1 base from J, leaving 21 bases between. Germline V gene lookup returns CDR1 SGDLS and CDR2 YYNGEE. The CDR3 DNA reads as TGTGCCAGCAGAAAGACAAGTCGGGACACATCGAACACTGAAGCTTTCTTT. It encodes CASRKTSRDTSNTEAFF. Variable domain in full (rest from reference TRBV9 and TRBJ1-1): DSGVTQTPKHLITATGQRVTLRCSPRSGDLSVYWYQQSLDQGLQFLIQYYNGEERAKGNILERFSAQQFPDLHSELNLSSLELGDSALYFCASRKTSRDTSNTEAFFGQGTRLTVV.

The chain couples TRBV5-1 to TRBJ1-5; TRBD1 agrees at 7 bases. Germline V CDR1 and CDR2: SGHRS, YFSETQ. The CDR3 runs 15 residues. V trimming: 2 bases; J trimming: 5 bases; junction bases outside the gene matches: 7. In nucleotides, the CDR3 is TGCGCCAGCAGCTTAACAGGGGATGAGGATCAGCCCCAGCATTTT. The encoded protein is CASSLTGDEDQPQHF.